This T cell receptor beta chain was observed in a study of healthy donors' naive CD4 and CD8 T cells. Naive T cells were sorted: CD4+CD8-CD45RO-CD45RA+ for CD4+, CD8+CD4-CD45RA+CD27bright for CD8+. A linear amplification protocol produced the TCR libraries from about 450 ng of total RNA. TCRdb re-derived calls from the reads in MiXCR, one entry per CDR3 protein. Of 150,000 to 200,000 distinct CDR3 sequences listed, over 60% are singletons. Germline assignment: CDR1 MNHEY and CDR2 SVGAGI. J gave up 3 bases and V 7 bases, and 8 bases lay outside the gene matches. The CDR3 is 14 residues long. The receptor comes from a pool of human donors in good health; the sample pools cells from several healthy donors. The sample was naive CD4+ and CD8+ T cells sorted from blood, pooled from several donors. This rearrangement joins TRBV6-5 to TRBJ1-2; 7 bases map to TRBD1. The CDR3, as DNA: TGTGCCAGCAAGATAGGACAGGAGTACTATGGCTACACCTTC. Translating gives CASKIGQEYYGYTF.